The 23 T cell receptor beta chains below come from one sample, sequenced in a study of beta chain features in type 1 diabetes. The authors reverse transcribed all of the isolated RNA, so sequencing captured expressed TCRB transcripts. Generated by immunoSEQ multiplex PCR, the TCRdb table keeps only in-frame clones and is missing some. The sample carries roughly 100,000 clones, approximately 30% recorded once. These receptors' antigens are unknown. Study conclusions and caveats: Among all four CD4+ subsets, Type 1 diabetes patients had TCRB CDR3s that were moderately but significantly shorter.

The sequenced sample consisted of central memory CD4+ T cells from blood. The receptors originated from a woman aged 18-29 years with type 1 diabetes.

The rearrangement links TRBV30 to TRBJ2-1; 8 bases align to TRBD1. Trimming cost V 0 bases and J 3 bases; bases outside gene matches: 4. CDR1 GTSNPN and CDR2 SVGIG come from the germline V gene (reference sequence). The CDR3 has 15 amino acids. The DNA for the CDR3 is TGTGCCTGGAGTGTTACAGGGGGAATCTACAATGAGCAGTTCTTC. This encodes CAWSVTGGIYNEQFF.

The chain couples TRBV5-6 to TRBJ2-1, with 7 bases fitting TRBD2. The CDR3 runs 15 residues. Germline-derived CDR1 and CDR2 are SGHDT and YYEEEE. Trimming took 1 base from V and 6 from J; bases not matched to a gene: 7. This CDR3 reads CASSLRGTTSNEQFF. The CDR3 DNA follows: TGTGCCAGCAGCTTGCGAGGGACTACCTCCAATGAGCAGTTCTTC.

This clone was recorded a few times. The chain uses TRBV29-1 and TRBJ1-5, with 9 bases fitting TRBD1. The CDR3 covers 14 residues. V trimming: 7 bases; J trimming: 5 bases; junction bases outside the gene matches: 9. The germline gives CDR1 SQVTM, CDR2 ANQGSEA. The CDR3 loop is CSASLTGGHQPQHF. For the CDR3, the DNA is TGCAGCGCGAGCTTGACAGGGGGACATCAGCCCCAGCATTTT.

This clone appeared a few times. The same CDR3 also results from other DNA sequences found in this sample. The rearrangement joins TRBV27 to TRBJ1-1; D remains ambiguous. Germline V lookup: CDR1 MNHEY, CDR2 SMNVEV (reference sequence). The ends were cut back, 2 bases at V and 4 bases at J, with 8 bases in the middle. The CDR3 spans 13 residues. CDR3 residues: CASSLEPRTEAFF. Here the CDR3 DNA reads TGTGCCAGCAGTTTAGAACCGCGCACTGAAGCTTTCTTT.

This clone was counted only a few times. The gene calls are TRBV7-9 and TRBJ2-5, with 9 bases aligning to TRBD2. J lost 4 bases, V lost 5 bases, and 11 bases had no gene match. The CDR3 loop spans 16 amino acids. Germline-derived CDR1 and CDR2 are SEHNR and FQNEAQ (reference sequence). The CDR3 region is CASSPQRREGRETQYF. The CDR3 bases are TGTGCCAGCAGCCCCCAGAGGCGGGAGGGCCGAGAGACCCAGTACTTC.

This sequence joins TRBV7-2 and TRBJ2-1, with 15 bases matching TRBD2. V lost 5 bases, J lost 8 bases, and 4 bases stayed unmatched. Germline V gene lookup returns CDR1 SGHTA and CDR2 FQGNSA. This CDR3 is built from 15 residues. CDR3 DNA sequence: TGTGCCAGCAGCCCCGGACTAGCGGGAGGGGATGAGCAGTTCTTC. It yields the protein CASSPGLAGGDEQFF.

The chain recombines TRBV25-1 with TRBJ1-2; the D is unclear. The CDR3 consists of 15 residues. Trimming cost V 5 bases and J 2 bases, with 15 bases left between them. The germline CDR1 and CDR2 sequences are MGHDK and SYGVNS. The CDR3 reads CASSLSGSLNYGYTF. The CDR3 bases are TGTGCCAGCAGTCTTTCAGGAAGTCTCAACTATGGCTACACCTTC.

The chain has TRBV11-2 and TRBJ2-5; 14 bases agree with TRBD2. Germline CDR1 and CDR2: SGHAT and FQNNGV. CDR3 length equals 19 residues. The trim removed 5 bases at V and 0 bases at J, leaving 11 bases unmatched. The CDR3 DNA reads as TGTGCCAGCAGCCCCCGGACTAGCGGGAGGACGATATACCAAGAGACCCAGTACTTC. Protein product: CASSPRTSGRTIYQETQYF. Together with reference TRBV11-2 and TRBJ2-5, the CDR3 gives the full variable domain: EAGVAQSPRYKIIEKRQSVAFWCNPISGHATLYWYQQILGQGPKLLIQFQNNGVVDDSQLPKDRFSAERLKGVDSTLKIQPAKLEDSAVYLCASSPRTSGRTIYQETQYFGPGTRLLVL.

The chain links TRBV5-4 to TRBJ2-5; 13 nucleotides line up with TRBD2. The germline V gene encodes CDR1 SGHNT and CDR2 YYREEE (reference sequence). This CDR3 contains 16 residues. J gave up 2 bases and V 4 bases, and 5 bases lay outside the gene matches. The CDR3 here is CASSPRTSGRQETQYF. The CDR3 nucleotides read TGTGCCAGCAGCCCCCGGACTAGCGGGAGACAAGAGACCCAGTACTTC.

The chain is built from TRBV29-1 and TRBJ2-3; TRBD1 might be the D (6 bases). Germline V gene sequence: CDR1 SQVTM, CDR2 ANQGSEA. The germline V and J ends were trimmed by 3 bases and 1 base, with 11 bases remaining between them. The CDR3 covers 14 residues. The CDR3 region is CSVDQGTGTDTQYF. CDR3 bases: TGCAGCGTTGACCAGGGGACCGGCACAGATACGCAGTATTTT.

J is TRBJ2-2 and V is TRBV27, with TRBD1 matching over 9 bases. Germline trimming cut 5 bases from V and 6 bases from J; bases unmatched to any gene: 16. The CDR3 totals 18 residues. Germline V lookup: CDR1 MNHEY, CDR2 SMNVEV (reference sequence). The CDR3 DNA sequence: TGTGCCAGCAGTCCCTACCGACAGGGGGGGCGAGGGGCCGGGGAGCTGTTTTTT. It specifies CASSPYRQGGRGAGELFF.

The chain employs TRBV10-3 and TRBJ1-1; D ambiguous. The CDR3 consists of 15 residues. The V gene lost 2 bases and the J gene lost 1 base, with 11 bases spanning the gap. The germline gives CDR1 ENHRY, CDR2 SYGVKD. CDR3 sequence reads: CAISEVRNPNTEAFF. CDR3 coding DNA: TGTGCCATCAGTGAGGTCAGGAACCCGAACACTGAAGCTTTCTTT.

The chain combines TRBV19 with TRBJ2-1; a weak D match, TRBD1 (6 bases). Germline CDR1 reads LNHDA; CDR2 reads SQIVND (reference sequence). The CDR3 extends over 14 amino acids. The V gene lost 3 bases and the J gene lost 7 bases, with 13 bases spanning the gap. CDR3 region: CASSILKGVNEQFF. In DNA, the CDR3 is TGTGCCAGTAGTATTTTGAAGGGGGTGAATGAGCAGTTCTTC.

This clone was recorded many times. V and J are TRBV30 and TRBJ1-1, with 8 bases that match TRBD1. The V gene's germline CDR1 is GTSNPN and CDR2 SVGIG (reference sequence). The CDR3 contains 14 residues. After removal of 2 bases from V and 5 bases from J, the junction contained 7 bases not matched to a gene. The CDR3 DNA sequence: TGTGCCTGGAGTTTCAGGACAGGGTGGACTGAAGCTTTCTTT. Translating it yields CAWSFRTGWTEAFF.

This clone was counted only a few times. The gene calls are TRBV4-2 and TRBJ1-2; possible D gene TRBD1, 6 bases. The CDR3 is 14 amino acids. V was cut by 1 base and J by 4 bases, with 10 bases left in between. Per the germline V gene, CDR1 is LGHNA and CDR2 is YNFKEQ. CDR3 loop: CASSQVGTTYGYTF. DNA of the CDR3: TGTGCCAGCAGCCAAGTGGGGACAACCTATGGCTACACCTTC.

Points on this clone: This same CDR3 is encoded by further DNA sequences in the sample. V is TRBV5-4 and J is TRBJ2-5, with TRBD1 identical over 11 bases. Germline CDR1 reads SGHNT; CDR2 reads YYREEE (reference sequence). The CDR3 extends over 15 amino acids. Losses at the gene ends were 4 bases for V and 6 bases for J; bases not matched to a gene: 8. As DNA, the CDR3 is TGTGCCAGCAGCCTAGGGACAGGGGGTGCCAAGACCCAGTACTTC. This translates into CASSLGTGGAKTQYF.

A few counts support this clone. This chain links TRBV29-1 with TRBJ2-1, with D perhaps TRBD2 (5 bases). CDR3 length: 15 amino acids. The germline V gene encodes CDR1 SQVTM and CDR2 ANQGSEA. The ends were cut back, 7 bases at V and 0 bases at J, with 16 bases in the middle. CDR3 sequence reads: CSAQDYKSSYNEQFF. The CDR3 DNA follows: TGCAGCGCCCAAGACTACAAAAGCTCCTACAATGAGCAGTTCTTC.

The V call is TRBV9, the J call TRBJ2-3, with 7 bases aligning to TRBD2. The CDR3 is 14 amino acids. V shed 4 bases and J 6 bases; nucleotides not matched to a gene: 8. Per the germline V gene, CDR1 is SGDLS and CDR2 is YYNGEE. In nucleotides, the CDR3 is TGTGCCAGCAGCCCCAGCGGGGCGGCGGATACGCAGTATTTT. This gives the protein CASSPSGAADTQYF.

The chain recombines TRBV2 with TRBJ1-2; the D gene is possibly TRBD1 (5 bases). CDR3 size: 17 residues. Trimming pared 3 bases from V and 2 bases from J, leaving 19 bases between. Germline CDR1 SNHLY, CDR2 FYNNEI. CDR3 in DNA: TGTGCCAGCAGTGACTCCGGTTCGGCAGGGAAGAACTATGGCTACACCTTC. Protein sequence: CASSDSGSAGKNYGYTF.

This clone turned up a few times. The chain is built from TRBV11-2 and TRBJ1-2, with TRBD1 identical over 8 bases. Germline CDR1 reads SGHAT; CDR2 reads FQNNGV. Germline trimming cut 5 bases from V and 6 bases from J; bases unmatched to any gene: 20. This CDR3 is 18 amino acids long. The CDR3 loop is CASSRSRGLPPSTDGYTF. Written as DNA, the CDR3 is TGTGCCAGCAGCCGAAGCAGGGGGCTCCCCCCTTCTACGGATGGCTACACCTTC.

V is TRBV30 and J is TRBJ2-1; tentative D call: TRBD1 (7 bases). Per the germline V gene, CDR1 is GTSNPN and CDR2 is SVGIG (reference sequence). This CDR3 is built from 15 residues. Trimming took 4 bases from V and 2 from J, leaving 15 bases between them. CDR3 protein: CAWIKAGGPYNEQFF. The CDR3, as DNA: TGTGCCTGGATTAAAGCAGGGGGGCCCTACAATGAGCAGTTCTTC. Full variable domain (outside the CDR3, taken from reference TRBV30 and TRBJ2-1): SQTIHQWPATLVQPVGSPLSLECTVEGTSNPNLYWYRQAAGRGLQLLFYSVGIGQISSEVPQNLSASRPQDRQFILSSKKLLLSDSGFYLCAWIKAGGPYNEQFFGPGTRLTVL.

The genes are TRBV11-1 and TRBJ2-1, with TRBD1 matching over 8 bases. V was pared by 5 bases and J by 5 bases, with 5 bases of the junction left unmatched. CDR1 is SGHAT, CDR2 FQDESV, per germline (reference sequence). The CDR3 totals 14 residues. The CDR3 sequence is CASSGNRGDNEQFF. CDR3 bases: TGTGCCAGCAGCGGAAACAGGGGGGACAATGAGCAGTTCTTC.

This clone was counted a few times. Different DNA sequences within this sample yield the same CDR3. The rearrangement uses TRBV20-1 and TRBJ2-1; D remains ambiguous. Germline loops: CDR1 DFQATT, CDR2 SNEGSKA (reference sequence). The CDR3 covers 11 residues. V shed 1 base and J shed 10 bases, with 8 bases lying between them. CDR3 amino acids: CSARVAAEQFF. DNA of the CDR3: TGCAGTGCTAGAGTCGCGGCCGAGCAGTTCTTC.